These 4 T cell receptor beta chains were all obtained from the same sample, sequenced in a study of blood T cells in healthy people across ages. Next came a second PCR, run for about 7 to 12 cycles, which used a sample-barcoded 5' primer along with a J-beta primer mix. TCRdb used MiXCR to reprocess the 5' RACE reads, holding one entry per CDR3 protein. The table lists some 760,000 distinct CDR3 sequences, around 25% of them singletons. This sample was also put to use in a study of T cells of mothers and their children.

Input material: blood. These receptor sequences come from a boy under 18 in good health.

The chain links TRBV3-1 to TRBJ1-4, with TRBD1 matching 8 bases. CDR3 length: 17 amino acids. After removal of 0 bases from V and 7 bases from J, the junction contained 10 bases not matched to a gene. Germline V gene sequence: CDR1 LGHDT, CDR2 YNNKEL (reference sequence). The CDR3 region has the DNA TGTGCCAGCAGCCAAGATTGGTCAGGGGGCGGAGGTGAAAAACTGTTTTTT. Encoded protein: CASSQDWSGGGGEKLFF.

V usage is TRBV7-9 and J usage is TRBJ2-4; 7 positions match TRBD1. The germline V gene has CDR1 SEHNR and CDR2 FQNEAQ (reference sequence). With 4 bases clipped from V and 6 bases from J, the junction kept 6 bases outside the gene matches. The CDR3 has 14 residues. CDR3 loop: CASSSGTGVNIQYF. CDR3 DNA sequence: TGTGCCAGCAGCTCCGGAACAGGGGTAAACATTCAGTACTTC.

The J gene is TRBJ2-5, the V gene TRBV2; 14 bases line up with TRBD2. Trimming took 8 bases from V and 1 from J; bases not matched to a gene: 9. Germline lookup yields CDR1 SNHLY and CDR2 FYNNEI. The CDR3 length is 17 residues. CDR3 residues: CASFGGTSGRSQETQYF. For the CDR3, the DNA is TGTGCCAGCTTCGGCGGGACTAGCGGGAGATCCCAAGAGACCCAGTACTTC.

This chain joins TRBV5-4 and TRBJ2-4, with TRBD1 as a possible D gene (6 bases). Germline V lookup: CDR1 SGHNT, CDR2 YYREEE (reference sequence). The V end was cut by 4 bases, the J end by 3 bases, with 17 bases between. The CDR3 is made up of 16 amino acids. The DNA for the CDR3 is TGTGCCAGCAGCAATATCACAGGGTTTGGCAAAAACATTCAGTACTTC. Protein: CASSNITGFGKNIQYF.